These T cell receptor beta chains were read from a single sample in a study of T-cell reconstitution after alpha-beta-depleted transplantation in children. TCRdb redid the calling of the PCR reads with MiXCR, one entry per CDR3 protein. The data show about 610,000 distinct CDR3 sequences, 10% seen once. Sequencing was performed on PBMCs from the stem cell graft donor, taken from the stem cell graft. The receptors derive from a human donor who donated a stem cell graft to a child with acute myeloid leukemia. CDR3s include the opening cysteine and the closing phenylalanine or tryptophan. D genes are given only for firm matches. Only some rows state a clone size, as once, few, many or a class for expanded clones.

V gene	clone size	J gene	D gene	CDR3 protein	CDR3 DNA
TRBV29-1	few	TRBJ2-5	-	CSARGARKETQYF	TGCAGCGCGAGGGGGGCGCGGAAAGAGACCCAGTACTTC
TRBV15	many	TRBJ2-7	TRBD2	CATSNRAGTSDEQYF	TGTGCCACCAGCAATAGGGCCGGGACTAGTGACGAGCAGTACTTC
TRBV20-1	few	TRBJ1-1	-	CSARSTVGGTEAFF	TGCAGTGCTAGGTCGACAGTCGGGGGCACTGAAGCTTTCTTT
TRBV28	-	TRBJ2-1	TRBD2	CASSWPGLAARNEQFF	TGTGCCAGCAGTTGGCCGGGACTAGCGGCCCGGAATGAGCAGTTCTTC
TRBV7-3	few	TRBJ2-7	-	CASSLTRVTAYEQYF	TGTGCCAGCAGCTTAACGCGGGTCACCGCCTACGAGCAGTACTTC
TRBV20-1	-	TRBJ2-7	TRBD2	CSARGTSGIPSYEQYF	TGCAGTGCTAGAGGGACTAGCGGGATCCCTTCCTACGAGCAGTACTTC
TRBV18	many	TRBJ1-4	-	CASSSGTTNEKLFF	TGTGCCAGCTCAAGCGGGACAACTAATGAAAAACTGTTTTTT
TRBV9	many	TRBJ2-3	-	CASSVAPGGSTDTQYF	TGTGCCAGCAGCGTAGCACCCGGCGGTAGCACAGATACGCAGTATTTT
TRBV5-1	-	TRBJ2-5	TRBD2	CASSAGLAGAETQYF	TGCGCCAGCAGCGCGGGACTAGCGGGTGCAGAGACCCAGTACTTC
TRBV5-1	few	TRBJ1-1	-	CASSLFRDSLNTEAFF	TGCGCCAGCAGCTTGTTTCGGGACTCCCTGAACACTGAAGCTTTCTTT
TRBV10-3	-	TRBJ2-2	TRBD1	CAISEVGTGGSNTGELFF	TGTGCCATCAGTGAAGTGGGGACAGGGGGGTCGAACACCGGGGAGCTGTTTTTT